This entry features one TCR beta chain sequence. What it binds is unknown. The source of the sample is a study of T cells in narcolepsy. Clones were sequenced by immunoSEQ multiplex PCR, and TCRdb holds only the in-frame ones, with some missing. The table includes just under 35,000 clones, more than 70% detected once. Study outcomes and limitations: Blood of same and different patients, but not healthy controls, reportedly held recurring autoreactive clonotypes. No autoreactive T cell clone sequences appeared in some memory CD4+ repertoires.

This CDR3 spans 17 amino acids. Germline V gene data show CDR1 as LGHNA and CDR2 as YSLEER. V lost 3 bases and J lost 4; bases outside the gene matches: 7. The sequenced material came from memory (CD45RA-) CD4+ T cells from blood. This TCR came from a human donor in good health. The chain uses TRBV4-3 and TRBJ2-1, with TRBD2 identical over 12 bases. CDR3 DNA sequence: TGCGCCAGCAGCCAGGGGGACACTAGCGGGGGGTACAATGAGCAGTTCTTC. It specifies CASSQGDTSGGYNEQFF.